This TCR beta chain was documented in a study of OX40 agonist ivuxolimab in advanced cancers. Germline CDR1 is LNHDA and CDR2 is SQIVND (reference sequence). This CDR3 spans 15 amino acids. Unmatched junction bases numbered 5, after V lost 4 bases and J lost 4 bases. Sequencing was performed with immunoSEQ multiplex PCR; in TCRdb, only in-frame clones are kept and a portion is missing. In the table there are tens of thousands of clones, less than 95% of which are singletons. The rearrangement joins TRBV19 to TRBJ2-2, with TRBD2 matching over 8 bases. Here the sequenced sample was CD4+ or CD8+ T cells sorted from blood, taken in a trial of the OX40 agonist ivuxolimab. The receptor was derived from an adult with an advanced solid tumor such as melanoma, head and neck, liver or kidney cancer. The CDR3 sequence: CASSRAGEGTGELFF. The CDR3 DNA reads TGTGCCAGTAGTAGAGCGGGAGAGGGCACCGGGGAGCTGTTTTTT.